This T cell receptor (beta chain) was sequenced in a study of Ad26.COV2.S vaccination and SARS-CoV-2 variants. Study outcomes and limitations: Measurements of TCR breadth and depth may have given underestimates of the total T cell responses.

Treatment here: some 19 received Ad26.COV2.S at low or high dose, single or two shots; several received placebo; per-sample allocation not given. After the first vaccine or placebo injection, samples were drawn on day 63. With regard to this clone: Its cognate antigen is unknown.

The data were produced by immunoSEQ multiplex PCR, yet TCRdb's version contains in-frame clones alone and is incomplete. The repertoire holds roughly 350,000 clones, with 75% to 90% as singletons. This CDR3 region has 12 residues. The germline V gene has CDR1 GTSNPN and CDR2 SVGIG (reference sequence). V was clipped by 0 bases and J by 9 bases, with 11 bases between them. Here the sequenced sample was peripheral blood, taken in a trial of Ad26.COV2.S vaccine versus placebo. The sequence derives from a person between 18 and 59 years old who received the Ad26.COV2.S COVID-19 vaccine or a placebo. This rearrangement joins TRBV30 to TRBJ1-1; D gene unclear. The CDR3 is CAWSVPPAKAFF. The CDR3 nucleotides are TGTGCCTGGAGTGTACCCCCAGCTAAAGCTTTCTTT.